Listed here are 27 T cell receptor beta chains from one sample, sequenced in a study of OX40 agonist ivuxolimab in advanced cancers. Repertoires were generated with immunoSEQ multiplex PCR, while TCRdb's copy carries only in-frame clones and drops some. The sample has about 55,000 clones; around 80% are singletons. Sample: CD4+ or CD8+ T cells sorted from blood, taken in a trial of the OX40 agonist ivuxolimab. These receptors were collected from an adult with an advanced solid tumor such as melanoma, head and neck, liver or kidney cancer.

This clone is categorized as medium-sized. This chain uses TRBV6-6 with TRBJ2-1; 12 nucleotides line up with TRBD1. CDR1 is MNHNY, CDR2 SVGAGI, per germline (reference sequence). The CDR3 contains 16 residues. J lost 8 bases, V lost 2 bases, and 7 bases had no gene match. CDR3 nucleotides: TGTGCCAGCAGTTACGGTTCCGGGACAGGGGGCGATGAGCAGTTCTTC. Its protein is CASSYGSGTGGDEQFF.

This clone appeared once. The J gene is TRBJ2-2, the V gene TRBV5-4; no firm D call. The V gene's germline CDR1 is SGHNT and CDR2 YYREEE (reference sequence). V lost 0 bases and J 0 bases, leaving 6 bases between the germline ends. The CDR3 runs to 15 residues. In DNA form, the CDR3 reads TGTGCCAGCAGCTTGGGATCAGCGAACACCGGGGAGCTGTTTTTT. Translated, it gives CASSLGSANTGELFF.

This sequence joins TRBV4-1 and TRBJ1-4; a weak D match, TRBD1 (6 bases). From germline, CDR1 is MGHRA and CDR2 YSYEKL. V lost 1 base and J lost 13, with 22 bases in between. This CDR3 is built from 16 residues. Written as DNA, the CDR3 is TGCGCCAGCAGCCAAGGCCAGGGGAGGACTAAATGGGGACTGTTTTTT. Translation: CASSQGQGRTKWGLFF.

Here the CDR3 DNA reads TGTGCCAGCAGTTTCGGACAGGGCCGCTATGGCTACACCTTC. It is translated as CASSFGQGRYGYTF. The gene calls are TRBV28 and TRBJ1-2; 8 nucleotides agree with TRBD1. Losses at the gene ends were 3 bases for V and 4 bases for J; bases not matched to a gene: 4. The CDR3 has 14 residues. Germline loops: CDR1 MDHEN, CDR2 SYDVKM.

V is TRBV2 and J is TRBJ2-2; D is perhaps TRBD2 (5 bases). The CDR3 runs 12 residues. V was cut by 7 bases and J by 5 bases, with 8 bases left in between. Germline values: CDR1 SNHLY, CDR2 FYNNEI. The CDR3 here is CASTEVTGELFF. CDR3 bases: TGTGCCAGCACGGAGGTTACCGGGGAGCTGTTTTTT.

This sequence joins TRBV4-1 and TRBJ2-1; 11 nucleotides agree with TRBD2. CDR3 length: 18 residues. CDR1 and CDR2 from the germline V gene are MGHRA and YSYEKL. V dropped 4 bases and J dropped 5; count of bases not matched to a gene: 13. CDR3 nucleotide sequence: TGCGCCAGCAGCCTAGAACCGGGGACTAGCGGAGTTAACAATGAGCAGTTCTTC. It specifies CASSLEPGTSGVNNEQFF.

This chain uses TRBV4-3 with TRBJ1-2; 9 bases are shared with TRBD1. CDR3 length: 14 amino acids. Germline loops: CDR1 LGHNA, CDR2 YSLEER. Unmatched junction bases numbered 5, after V lost 4 bases and J lost 5 bases. The CDR3 DNA reads TGCGCCAGCAGCCGACAGGGGGGGAGGTATGGCTACACCTTC. Its translation: CASSRQGGRYGYTF.

This chain connects TRBV5-1 to TRBJ2-7; no reliable D call. The V gene lost 4 bases and the J gene lost 4 bases, with 9 bases spanning the gap. Per germline, CDR1 SGHRS and CDR2 YFSETQ. CDR3 length equals 12 residues. The CDR3 loop reads CASSHGPYEQYF. The DNA for the CDR3 is TGCGCCAGCAGCCACGGACCGTACGAGCAGTACTTC.

The CDR3, as DNA: TGTGCCAGCAGCTTGGCAGGGAGCTACGAGCAGTACTTC. As protein: CASSLAGSYEQYF. This chain joins TRBV5-4 and TRBJ2-7; D may correspond to TRBD1 or TRBD2 (5 bases each). CDR1 is SGHNT and CDR2 is YYREEE in the germline V gene (reference sequence). With 0 bases removed from V and 3 bases from J, the gap between germline ends came to 7 bases. The CDR3 loop spans 13 amino acids.

The chain employs TRBV18 and TRBJ1-4; TRBD1 agrees at 8 bases. From germline, CDR1 is KGHSH and CDR2 LQKENI. After removal of 6 bases from V and 7 bases from J, the junction contained 1 base not matched to a gene. The CDR3 extends over 12 amino acids. CDR3 in DNA: TGTGCCAGCTCCGGACAGGGTGAAAAACTGTTTTTT. Protein: CASSGQGEKLFF.

This clone was recorded only once. The V call is TRBV6-6, the J call TRBJ1-1; no definite D call. Trimming took 0 bases from V and 6 from J, leaving 8 bases between them. CDR3 length: 13 residues. CDR1 and CDR2 (germline): MNHNY, SVGAGI (reference sequence). DNA of the CDR3: TGTGCCAGCAGTTACTCGAGAGGCGCTGAAGCTTTCTTT. Its protein is CASSYSRGAEAFF.

This chain uses TRBV2 with TRBJ1-4; D perhaps matches TRBD1 (5 bases). This CDR3 region has 15 residues. The V end lost 8 bases, the J end lost 0 bases, and 13 bases lay between the germline ends. The germline V gene encodes CDR1 SNHLY and CDR2 FYNNEI. The CDR3 protein is CASGRLGATNEKLFF. For the CDR3, the DNA is TGTGCCAGCGGCCGCCTGGGGGCAACTAATGAAAAACTGTTTTTT.

This sequence joins TRBV6-6 and TRBJ1-1; D not certain. V was shortened by 5 bases and J by 3 bases, with 7 bases between the two germline ends. CDR3 length: 12 residues. The germline CDR1 and CDR2 sequences are MNHNY and SVGAGI (reference sequence). DNA of the CDR3: TGTGCCAGCAGTCTGGGGTACACTGAAGCTTTCTTT. It specifies CASSLGYTEAFF.

The chain links TRBV30 to TRBJ1-2; D gene ambiguous. V lost 0 bases to trimming and J lost 0 bases, with 11 bases between them. The CDR3 extends over 15 amino acids. The germline V gene has CDR1 GTSNPN and CDR2 SVGIG (reference sequence). As DNA, the CDR3 is TGTGCCTGGAGTGTACTTAGGATTTCTAACTATGGCTACACCTTC. It codes for CAWSVLRISNYGYTF.

CDR3 DNA sequence: TGTGCCAGCAGTCTTTACAGGGAGAACACTGAAGCTTTCTTT. Amino acids: CASSLYRENTEAFF. The chain joins TRBV28 to TRBJ1-1, with D maybe TRBD1 (6 bases). The CDR3 length is 14 residues. V gave up 5 bases and J gave up 1 base, with 11 bases separating them. The germline V gene has CDR1 MDHEN and CDR2 SYDVKM.

V gene TRBV7-8 combines with J gene TRBJ2-7, with a tentative D call TRBD2 (6 bases). The germline V and J ends were trimmed by 5 bases and 3 bases, with 8 bases remaining between them. CDR3 length: 12 residues. Germline CDR1 is SGHVS and CDR2 is FQNEAQ. The CDR3 protein is CASSPGGYEQYF. The CDR3 DNA follows: TGTGCCAGCAGCCCCGGGGGCTACGAGCAGTACTTC.

This chain connects TRBV7-9 to TRBJ2-7; TRBD2 aligns across 7 bases. After removal of 8 bases from V and 3 bases from J, the junction contained 10 bases not matched to a gene. CDR1 SEHNR and CDR2 FQNEAQ come from the germline V gene (reference sequence). This CDR3 is 14 amino acids long. The CDR3 DNA is TGTGCCAGCCAACGGGGGGAGGGGTTCTACGAGCAGTACTTC. Translated, it gives CASQRGEGFYEQYF.

The chain joins TRBV6-1 to TRBJ1-6; D not resolved. Germline CDR1 and CDR2: MNHNS and SASEGT. The CDR3 runs 12 residues. Trimming stripped 8 bases from V and 6 bases from J, with 8 bases between. The CDR3 nucleotides are TGTGCCAGCTCGGTGGGTAATTCACCCCTCCACTTT. Its protein is CASSVGNSPLHF.

V is TRBV5-1 and J is TRBJ2-3; D may be TRBD2 (5 bases). Germline CDR1 and CDR2: SGHRS and YFSETQ. With 0 bases removed from V and 2 bases from J, the gap between germline ends came to 10 bases. This CDR3 has 15 residues. Written as DNA, the CDR3 is TGCGCCAGCAGCTTGGACGGGGTTGACACAGATACGCAGTATTTT. This translates into CASSLDGVDTDTQYF.

The chain carries TRBV6-5 and TRBJ2-7; D is perhaps TRBD2 (5 bases). Germline V lookup: CDR1 MNHEY, CDR2 SVGAGI. This CDR3 region has 14 residues. Trimming shortened V by 2 bases and J by 3 bases, and 11 bases separated the two germline ends. The CDR3 DNA reads as TGTGCCAGCAGTTACGGGAGTAGGATCTACGAGCAGTACTTC. Translating gives CASSYGSRIYEQYF.

This clone was counted ten times or more. The chain couples TRBV4-1 to TRBJ1-2, with a tentative D call TRBD1 (6 bases). Germline values: CDR1 MGHRA, CDR2 YSYEKL. The V end lost 0 bases, the J end lost 1 base, and 27 bases lay between the germline ends. This CDR3 has 21 residues. The CDR3 DNA reads as TGCGCCAGCAGCCAAGACGGGCCACTTGGGGTGACAGGACGTCATAACTATGGCTACACCTTC. This translates into CASSQDGPLGVTGRHNYGYTF.

The gene calls are TRBV27 and TRBJ2-5; D may be TRBD1 or TRBD2 (5 bases each). Germline CDR1 and CDR2: MNHEY and SMNVEV (reference sequence). There are 14 residues in the CDR3. The ends were cut back, 2 bases at V and 5 bases at J, with 12 bases in the middle. The CDR3 protein is CASSLVGAGETQYF. The CDR3 region has the DNA TGTGCCAGCAGTTTAGTTGGGGCGGGCGAGACCCAGTACTTC.

V is TRBV27 and J is TRBJ1-1; D remains ambiguous. Trimming stripped 3 bases from V and 3 bases from J, with 8 bases between. The CDR3 has 13 amino acids. From germline, CDR1 is MNHEY and CDR2 SMNVEV (reference sequence). Here the CDR3 reads CASSLGRYTEAFF. The CDR3, as DNA: TGTGCCAGCAGTTTGGGCAGATACACTGAAGCTTTCTTT.

V is TRBV7-2 and J is TRBJ2-3, with D tentatively TRBD2 (5 bases). Germline CDR1 SGHTA, CDR2 FQGNSA. Between the trimmed V and J ends, which lost 3 bases and 0 bases, there was a span of 7 bases. There are 14 residues in the CDR3. The CDR3 protein is CASSLDSSTDTQYF. CDR3 sequence (DNA): TGTGCCAGCAGCTTGGACTCTAGCACAGATACGCAGTATTTT.

The rearrangement links TRBV19 to TRBJ1-5; no clear D. Germline loops: CDR1 LNHDA, CDR2 SQIVND (reference sequence). Trimming pared 0 bases from V and 3 bases from J, leaving 12 bases between. CDR3 length: 16 amino acids. DNA for the CDR3: TGTGCCAGTAGTATAGATCAAAGGCAGGTCAATCAGCCCCAGCATTTT. As protein: CASSIDQRQVNQPQHF.

The CDR3 nucleotides read TGTGCCAGCACCGAGGCTACTCCCTTCTCTTGGGAGACCCAGTACTTC. As protein: CASTEATPFSWETQYF. The chain is built from TRBV7-9 and TRBJ2-5; D gene ambiguous. The CDR3 is 16 residues long. The ends were cut back, 7 bases at V and 5 bases at J, with 23 bases in the middle. The V gene's germline CDR1 is SEHNR and CDR2 FQNEAQ (reference sequence). Supplemented by reference TRBV7-9 and TRBJ2-5, the full variable domain reads DTGVSQNPRHKITKRGQNVTFRCDPISEHNRLYWYRQTLGQGPEFLTYFQNEAQLEKSRLLSDRFSAERPKGSFSTLEIQRTEQGDSAMYLCASTEATPFSWETQYFGPGTRLLVL.

The chain uses TRBV4-3 and TRBJ1-1; D is ambiguous. The V end lost 2 bases, the J end lost 0 bases, and 10 bases lay between the germline ends. From germline, CDR1 is LGHNA and CDR2 YSLEER. The CDR3 contains 15 residues. CDR3 loop: CASSQTRYMNTEAFF. For the CDR3, the DNA is TGCGCCAGCAGCCAAACCAGGTATATGAACACTGAAGCTTTCTTT.